The sequence of this T cell receptor (beta chain) was determined in a study of T cells after somatic rescue of genetic block. From germline, CDR1 is KGHSH and CDR2 LQKENI. With 4 bases clipped from V and 5 bases from J, the junction kept 5 bases outside the gene matches. The CDR3 is made up of 15 amino acids. Only in-frame clones appear in the TCRdb table, and some are missing; sequencing was by immunoSEQ multiplex PCR. The sample consists of approximately 70,000 clones, approximately 90% of them appearing once. This clonotype was sampled from a man in his thirties or forties. The sequenced sample was peripheral blood mononuclear cells (PBMCs). This rearrangement joins TRBV18 to TRBJ2-3; TRBD2 matches at 11 bases. Here the CDR3 reads CASSHGGTSGDTQYF. The CDR3 nucleotides read TGTGCCAGCTCACACGGCGGGACTAGCGGAGATACGCAGTATTTT.